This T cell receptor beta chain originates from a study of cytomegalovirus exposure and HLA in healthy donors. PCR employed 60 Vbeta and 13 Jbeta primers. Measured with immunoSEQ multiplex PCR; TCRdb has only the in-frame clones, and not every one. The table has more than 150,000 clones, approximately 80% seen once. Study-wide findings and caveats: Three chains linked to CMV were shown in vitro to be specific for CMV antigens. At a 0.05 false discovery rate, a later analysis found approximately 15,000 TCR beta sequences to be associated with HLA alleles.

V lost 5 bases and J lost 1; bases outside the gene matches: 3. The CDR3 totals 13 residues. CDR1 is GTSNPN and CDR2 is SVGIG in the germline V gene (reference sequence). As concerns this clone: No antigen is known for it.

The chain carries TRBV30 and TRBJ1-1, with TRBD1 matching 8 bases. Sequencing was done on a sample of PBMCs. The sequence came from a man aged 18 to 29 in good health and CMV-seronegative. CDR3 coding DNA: TGTGCCTGGGCCGACAGGGGGAACACTGAAGCTTTCTTT. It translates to CAWADRGNTEAFF.